This entry is about one T cell receptor (beta chain). Antigen unknown. These data are taken from a study of blood T cells in healthy people across ages. Points from the study as a whole: Lack of knowledge of donor CMV status possibly confounded expanded clonotype changes.

This CDR3 comprises 15 residues. Germline V gene sequence: CDR1 MDHEN, CDR2 SYDVKM. Trimming cost V 3 bases and J 7 bases; bases outside gene matches: 8. A second PCR, run for roughly 7 to 12 cycles, used a sample-barcoded 5' primer plus a J-beta primer mix. TCRdb processed the 5' RACE reads anew with MiXCR; each CDR3 protein has one entry. This table holds roughly 1.7 million distinct CDR3 sequences, roughly 32% found once. V usage is TRBV28 and J usage is TRBJ2-1, with 8 bases aligning to TRBD2. Sequenced material: blood. The TCR sequence derives from a woman aged 25 to 39 in good health. CDR3 sequence: CASSFPSGLENEQFF. The CDR3 bases are TGTGCCAGCAGTTTTCCTAGCGGGCTCGAGAATGAGCAGTTCTTC. The full variable domain, completed using reference TRBV28 and TRBJ2-1, is DVKVTQSSRYLVKRTGEKVFLECVQDMDHENMFWYRQDPGLGLRLIYFSYDVKMKEKGDIPEGYSVSREKKERFSLILESASTNQTSMYLCASSFPSGLENEQFFGPGTRLTVL.